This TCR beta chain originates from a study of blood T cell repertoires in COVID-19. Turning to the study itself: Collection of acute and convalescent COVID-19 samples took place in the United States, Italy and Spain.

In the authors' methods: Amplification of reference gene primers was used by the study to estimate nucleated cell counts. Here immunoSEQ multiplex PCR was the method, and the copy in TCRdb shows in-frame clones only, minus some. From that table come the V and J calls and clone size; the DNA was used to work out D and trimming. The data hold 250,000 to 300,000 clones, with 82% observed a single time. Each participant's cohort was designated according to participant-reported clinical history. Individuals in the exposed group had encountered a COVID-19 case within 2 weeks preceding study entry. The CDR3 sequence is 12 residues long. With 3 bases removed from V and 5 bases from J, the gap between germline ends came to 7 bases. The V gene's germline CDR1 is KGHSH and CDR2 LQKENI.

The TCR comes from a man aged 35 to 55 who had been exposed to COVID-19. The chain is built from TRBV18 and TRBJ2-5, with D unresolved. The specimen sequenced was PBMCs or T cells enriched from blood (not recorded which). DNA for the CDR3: TGTGCCAGCTCACCCCGGCGGGAGACCCAGTACTTC. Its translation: CASSPRRETQYF. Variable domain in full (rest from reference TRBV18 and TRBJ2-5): NAGVMQNPRHLVRRRGQEARLRCSPMKGHSHVYWYRQLPEEGLKFMVYLQKENIIDESGMPKERFSAEFPKEGPSILRIQQVVRGDSAAYFCASSPRRETQYFGPGTRLLVL.